This is a list of T cell receptor beta chains from one sample in a study of blood T cell repertoires in COVID-19. Using immunoSEQ multiplex PCR, the repertoire was profiled, and TCRdb retains in-frame clones only, with some absent. The sample consists of around 260,000 clones, approximately 90% of them appearing once. The sample consisted of peripheral blood. Every receptor here comes from a woman between 25 and 40 years old with active or convalescent COVID-19. CDR3s include the opening cysteine and the closing phenylalanine or tryptophan.

V,J,CDR3
TRBV6-1,TRBJ1-5,CASSELRQPQHF
TRBV13,TRBJ2-7,CASSGGTGFGLVDEQYF
TRBV7-9,TRBJ2-5,CASSLPGTNQETQYF
TRBV5-1,TRBJ1-6,CASSLRQGANSPLHF
TRBV9,TRBJ1-6,CASSVGGASSYNSPLHF
TRBV30,TRBJ2-7,CAWSGGPIAYEQYF
TRBV7-9,TRBJ2-7,CASSPKLLLDEQYF
TRBV4-3,TRBJ2-7,CASSQSSGGSYEQYF
TRBV7-2,TRBJ2-7,CASSRSGGQEYEQYF
TRBV30,TRBJ2-1,CAWNEVYEQFF
TRBV10-3,TRBJ1-6,CAIRTGDSPLHF
TRBV5-6,TRBJ1-5,CASSSGHFGNQPQHF
TRBV10-3,TRBJ2-2,CAIMDTYTGELFF